A selection of T cell receptor beta chains follows, all from one sample in a study of vaccination effects on CD4 cells after COVID-19. Their antigens remain unidentified. Using immunoSEQ multiplex PCR, the repertoire was profiled, and TCRdb retains in-frame clones only, with some absent. The sample consists of roughly 53,000 clones, roughly 73% of them appearing once. The sample here was CD4+ T cells from PBMCs cultured with HCoV-OC43 spike peptides, taken before COVID-19 vaccination. Every receptor here comes from a human donor who received a COVID-19 vaccine. The CDR3 runs from the conserved cysteine through the conserved F or W. The order of the fields is J gene, CDR3 length, V gene, CDR3 protein.

J: TRBJ2-1
length: 16
V: TRBV2
CDR3: CASSRARDRSPNEQFF

J: TRBJ2-5
length: 14
V: TRBV5-1
CDR3: CASHGPGPWETQYF

J: TRBJ2-3
length: 14
V: TRBV5-4
CDR3: CASSLGQVADTQYF

J: TRBJ1-1
length: 14
V: TRBV4-1
CDR3: CASSQVERGTEAFF

J: TRBJ2-6
length: 17
V: TRBV11-2
CDR3: CASSDLKVSSGANVLTF

J: TRBJ1-2
length: 11
V: TRBV20-1
CDR3: CRGRGTYGYTF

J: TRBJ1-6
length: 12
V: TRBV6-6
CDR3: CASSLENSPLHF

J: TRBJ2-5
length: 15
V: TRBV6-5
CDR3: CASSVLWDRGETQYF

J: TRBJ2-5
length: 15
V: TRBV5-1
CDR3: CASTPETASQETQYF

J: TRBJ1-4
length: 16
V: TRBV28
CDR3: CASSSVRGAGFEKLFF

J: TRBJ1-2
length: 14
V: TRBV11-2
CDR3: CASSLFGAEYGYTF

J: TRBJ1-2
length: 13
V: TRBV5-1
CDR3: CASRRDGGGGYTF

J: TRBJ2-1
length: 14
V: TRBV10-1
CDR3: CASTSGGDSGMQFF

J: TRBJ1-6
length: 16
V: TRBV6-1
CDR3: CASSENRSSYNSPLHF

J: TRBJ1-5
length: 14
V: TRBV5-6
CDR3: CASSMGQGMGPQHF

J: TRBJ2-5
length: 13
V: TRBV7-2
CDR3: CASSLDRRETQYF

J: TRBJ1-5
length: 17
V: TRBV5-5
CDR3: CASSLAGFSDANQPQHF